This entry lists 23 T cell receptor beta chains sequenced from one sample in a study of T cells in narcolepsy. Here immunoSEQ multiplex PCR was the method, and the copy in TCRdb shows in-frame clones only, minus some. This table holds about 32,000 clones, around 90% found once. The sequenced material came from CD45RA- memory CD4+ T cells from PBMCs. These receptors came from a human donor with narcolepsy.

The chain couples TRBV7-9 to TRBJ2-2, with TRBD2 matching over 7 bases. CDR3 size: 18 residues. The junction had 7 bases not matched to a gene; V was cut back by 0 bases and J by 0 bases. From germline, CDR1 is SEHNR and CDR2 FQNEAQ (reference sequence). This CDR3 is CASSLAGGLAANTGELFF. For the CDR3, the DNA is TGTGCCAGCAGCTTAGCGGGAGGGCTAGCGGCGAACACCGGGGAGCTGTTTTTT.

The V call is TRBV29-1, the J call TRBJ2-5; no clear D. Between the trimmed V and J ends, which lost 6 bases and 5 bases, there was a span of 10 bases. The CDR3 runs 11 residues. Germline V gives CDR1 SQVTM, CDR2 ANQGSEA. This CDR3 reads CSVKVGETQYF. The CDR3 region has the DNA TGCAGCGTCAAGGTAGGGGAGACCCAGTACTTC.

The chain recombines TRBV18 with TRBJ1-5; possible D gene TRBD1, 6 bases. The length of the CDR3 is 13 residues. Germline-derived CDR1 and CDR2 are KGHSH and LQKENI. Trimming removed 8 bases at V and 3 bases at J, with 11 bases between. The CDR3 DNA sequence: TGTGCCAGCGCAAGGGGGTTCAATCAGCCCCAGCATTTT. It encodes CASARGFNQPQHF.

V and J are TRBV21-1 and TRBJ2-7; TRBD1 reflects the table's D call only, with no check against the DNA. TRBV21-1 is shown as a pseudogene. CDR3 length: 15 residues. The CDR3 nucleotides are TGTGCCAGCCTCCCCCGGGACAGGGGCTCCTACGAGCAGTACTTC. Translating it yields CASLPRDRGSYEQYF.

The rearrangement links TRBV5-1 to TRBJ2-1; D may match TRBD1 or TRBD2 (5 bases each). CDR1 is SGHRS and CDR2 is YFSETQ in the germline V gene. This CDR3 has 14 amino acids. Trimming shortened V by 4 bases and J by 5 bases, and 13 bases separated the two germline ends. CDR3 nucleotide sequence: TGCGCCAGCAGCGAAGAGGGGATAGACAATGAGCAGTTCTTC. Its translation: CASSEEGIDNEQFF.

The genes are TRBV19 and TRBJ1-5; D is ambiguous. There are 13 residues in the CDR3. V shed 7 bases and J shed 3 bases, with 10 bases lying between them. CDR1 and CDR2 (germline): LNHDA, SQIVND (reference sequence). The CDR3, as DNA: TGTGCCAGTACCCTACAGAACAATCAGCCCCAGCATTTT. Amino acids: CASTLQNNQPQHF.

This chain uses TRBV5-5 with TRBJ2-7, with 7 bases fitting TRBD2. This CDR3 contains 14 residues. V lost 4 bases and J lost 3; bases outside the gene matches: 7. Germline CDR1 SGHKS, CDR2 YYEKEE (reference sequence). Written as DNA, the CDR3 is TGTGCCAGCAGCATGACTAGCACGGACTACGAGCAGTACTTC. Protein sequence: CASSMTSTDYEQYF. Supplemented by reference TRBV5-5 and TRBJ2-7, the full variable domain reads DAGVTQSPTHLIKTRGQQVTLRCSPISGHKSVSWYQQVLGQGPQFIFQYYEKEERGRGNFPDRFSARQFPNYSSELNVNALLLGDSALYLCASSMTSTDYEQYFGPGTRLTVT.

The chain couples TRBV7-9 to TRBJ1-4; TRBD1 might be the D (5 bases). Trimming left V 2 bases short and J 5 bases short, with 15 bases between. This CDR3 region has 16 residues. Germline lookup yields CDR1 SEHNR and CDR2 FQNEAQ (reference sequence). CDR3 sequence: CASSLSAGRVNEKLFF. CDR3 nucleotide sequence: TGTGCCAGCAGCTTAAGCGCGGGCAGGGTCAATGAAAAACTGTTTTTT.

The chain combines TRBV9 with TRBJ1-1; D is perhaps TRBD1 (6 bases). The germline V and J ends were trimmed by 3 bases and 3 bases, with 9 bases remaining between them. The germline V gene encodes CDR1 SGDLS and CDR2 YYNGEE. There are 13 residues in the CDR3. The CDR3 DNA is TGTGCCAGCAGCGAACAGGGACACACTGAAGCTTTCTTT. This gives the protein CASSEQGHTEAFF.

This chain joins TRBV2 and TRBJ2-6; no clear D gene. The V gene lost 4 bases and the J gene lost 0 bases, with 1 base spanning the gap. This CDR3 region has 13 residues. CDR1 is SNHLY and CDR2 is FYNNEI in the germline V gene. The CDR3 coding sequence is TGTGCCAGCAGTGGCTCTGGGGCCAACGTCCTGACTTTC. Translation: CASSGSGANVLTF.

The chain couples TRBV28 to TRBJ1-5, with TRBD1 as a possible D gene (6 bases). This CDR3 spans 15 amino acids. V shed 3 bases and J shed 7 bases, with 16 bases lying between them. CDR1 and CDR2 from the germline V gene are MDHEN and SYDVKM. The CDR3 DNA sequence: TGTGCCAGCAGTTTGGGGGGCTCTCTGACCCAGCCCCAGCATTTT. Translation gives CASSLGGSLTQPQHF.

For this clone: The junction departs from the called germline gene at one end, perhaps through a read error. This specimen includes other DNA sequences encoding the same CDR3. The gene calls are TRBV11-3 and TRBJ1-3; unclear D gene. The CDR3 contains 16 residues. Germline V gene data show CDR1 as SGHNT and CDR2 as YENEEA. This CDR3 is CASSLDGTNSGNTIYF. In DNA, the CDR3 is TGTGCCAGCAGCTTAGACGGCACGAACTCTGGAAACACCATATACTTT.

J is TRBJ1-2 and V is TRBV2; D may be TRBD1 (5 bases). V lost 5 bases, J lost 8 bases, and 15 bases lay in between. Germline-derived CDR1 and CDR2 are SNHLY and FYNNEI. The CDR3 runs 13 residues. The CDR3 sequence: CASSFSQAGGYTF. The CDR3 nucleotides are TGTGCCAGCAGTTTCTCACAGGCGGGAGGCTACACCTTC.

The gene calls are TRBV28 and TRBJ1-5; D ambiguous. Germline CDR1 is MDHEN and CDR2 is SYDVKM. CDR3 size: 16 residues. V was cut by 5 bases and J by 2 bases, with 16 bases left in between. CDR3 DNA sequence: TGTGCCAGCAGTCCCACACGATCTCCTGGCAATCAGCCCCAGCATTTT. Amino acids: CASSPTRSPGNQPQHF.

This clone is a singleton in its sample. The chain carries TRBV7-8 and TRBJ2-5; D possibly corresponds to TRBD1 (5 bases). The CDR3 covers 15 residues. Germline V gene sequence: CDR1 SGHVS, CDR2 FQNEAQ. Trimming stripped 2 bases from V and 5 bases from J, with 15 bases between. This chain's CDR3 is CASSLSRASGETQYF. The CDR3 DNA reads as TGTGCCAGCAGCTTAAGCAGGGCTTCGGGTGAGACCCAGTACTTC.

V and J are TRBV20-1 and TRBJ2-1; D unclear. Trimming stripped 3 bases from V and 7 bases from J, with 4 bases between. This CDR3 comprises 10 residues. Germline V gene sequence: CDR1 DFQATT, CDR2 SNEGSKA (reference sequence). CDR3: CSASVNEQFF. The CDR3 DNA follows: TGCAGTGCTAGCGTGAATGAGCAGTTCTTC.

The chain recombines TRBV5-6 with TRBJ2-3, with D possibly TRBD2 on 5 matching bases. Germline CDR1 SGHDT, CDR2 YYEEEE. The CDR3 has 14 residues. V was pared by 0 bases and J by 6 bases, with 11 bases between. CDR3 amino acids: CASSLGARGDTQYF. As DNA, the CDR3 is TGTGCCAGCAGCTTGGGGGCCAGAGGGGATACGCAGTATTTT.

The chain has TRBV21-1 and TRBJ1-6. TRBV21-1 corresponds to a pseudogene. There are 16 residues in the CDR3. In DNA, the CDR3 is TGTGCCACCAGAGGCAGGGTGGGGAGTGGTGACTCACCCCTCCACTTT. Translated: CATRGRVGSGDSPLHF.

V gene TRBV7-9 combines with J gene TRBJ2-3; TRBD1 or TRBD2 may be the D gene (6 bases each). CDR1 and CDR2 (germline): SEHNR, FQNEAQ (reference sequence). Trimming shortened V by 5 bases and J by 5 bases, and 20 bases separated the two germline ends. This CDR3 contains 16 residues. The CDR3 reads CASSPLATGPGDTQYF. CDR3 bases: TGTGCCAGCAGCCCCCTAGCGACAGGTCCCGGAGATACGCAGTATTTT. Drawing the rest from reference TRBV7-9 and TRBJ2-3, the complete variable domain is DTGVSQNPRHKITKRGQNVTFRCDPISEHNRLYWYRQTLGQGPEFLTYFQNEAQLEKSRLLSDRFSAERPKGSFSTLEIQRTEQGDSAMYLCASSPLATGPGDTQYFGPGTRLTVL.

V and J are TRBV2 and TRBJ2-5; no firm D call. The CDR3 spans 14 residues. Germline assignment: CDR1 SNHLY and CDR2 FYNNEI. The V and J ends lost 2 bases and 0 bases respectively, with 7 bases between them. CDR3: CASSESANQETQYF. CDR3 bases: TGTGCCAGCAGTGAATCAGCGAACCAAGAGACCCAGTACTTC.

CDR3 nucleotide sequence: TGCGCCAGCAGCGATTTCGCAACTAATGAAAAACTGTTTTTT. Translated, it gives CASSDFATNEKLFF. The V call is TRBV4-3, the J call TRBJ1-4; D is uncertain. The ends were cut back, 5 bases at V and 0 bases at J, with 7 bases in the middle. The germline V gene has CDR1 LGHNA and CDR2 YSLEER. The length of the CDR3 is 14 residues.

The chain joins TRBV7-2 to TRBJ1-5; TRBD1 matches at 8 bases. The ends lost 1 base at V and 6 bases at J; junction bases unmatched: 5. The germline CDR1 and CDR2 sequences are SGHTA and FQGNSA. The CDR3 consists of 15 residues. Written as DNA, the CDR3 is TGTGCCAGCAGCTTAGTGGCAGGGGGCACTCAGCCCCAGCATTTT. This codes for CASSLVAGGTQPQHF. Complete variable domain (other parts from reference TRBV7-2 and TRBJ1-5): GAGVSQSPSNKVTEKGKDVELRCDPISGHTALYWYRQSLGQGLEFLIYFQGNSAPDKSGLPSDRFSAERTGGSVSTLTIQRTQQEDSAVYLCASSLVAGGTQPQHFGDGTRLSIL.

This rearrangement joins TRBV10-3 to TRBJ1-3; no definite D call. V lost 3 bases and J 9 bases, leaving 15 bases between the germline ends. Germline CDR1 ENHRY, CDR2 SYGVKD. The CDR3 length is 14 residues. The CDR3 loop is CAISDLAPVSTIYF. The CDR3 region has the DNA TGTGCCATCAGTGATCTGGCCCCCGTCAGCACCATATATTTT.